A selection of T cell receptor beta chains follows, all from one sample in a study of cytomegalovirus exposure and HLA in healthy donors. The assay was immunoSEQ multiplex PCR, and TCRdb's table has in-frame clones only and misses some. The sample carries some 43,000 clones, 90% to 95% recorded once. The sample taken for sequencing was PBMCs. All receptors derive from a young man in good health and CMV-seronegative. The CDR3 runs from the conserved cysteine through the conserved F or W. The D gene is left open where the match is weak. A clone size is listed for some rows: how often the clone was seen (once, few, many), or a class if it is expanded.

v_call	d_call	clone_size	j_call	cdr3_aa	cdr3_nt
TRBV19	TRBD2	.	TRBJ2-3	CASSITAGEADTQYF	TGTGCCAGTAGTATTACAGCGGGAGAGGCAGATACGCAGTATTTT
TRBV6-5	.	.	TRBJ2-5	CASTAGILEGTQYF	TGTGCCAGCACCGCAGGGATCTTGGAAGGGACCCAGTACTTC
TRBV14	TRBD2	.	TRBJ2-3	CASSQDKGLTDTQYF	TGTGCCAGCAGCCAAGACAAGGGACTAACAGATACGCAGTATTTT
TRBV19	TRBD2	.	TRBJ2-1	CASSILAGENEQFF	TGTGCCAGTAGTATCTTAGCGGGAGAGAATGAGCAGTTCTTC
TRBV7-9	.	.	TRBJ1-1	CASSAHSNRDGTEAFF	TGTGCCAGCAGCGCCCATTCCAACAGGGATGGCACTGAAGCTTTCTTT
TRBV29-1	.	.	TRBJ1-1	CSVELGQNTEAFF	TGCAGCGTTGAACTGGGGCAGAACACTGAAGCTTTCTTT
TRBV7-3	.	.	TRBJ1-1	CASSLGIGEGTEAFF	TGTGCCAGCAGCTTAGGGATCGGGGAAGGAACTGAAGCTTTCTTT
TRBV11-3	TRBD2	.	TRBJ2-3	CASSLSRGGLDTQYF	TGTGCCAGCAGCTTATCGCGGGGGGGCCTGGATACGCAGTATTTT
TRBV27	TRBD2	.	TRBJ2-7	CASSWTSGSHEQYF	TGTGCCAGCAGTTGGACTAGCGGGAGCCACGAGCAGTACTTC
TRBV29-1	.	.	TRBJ2-2	CSVFSGTAPGELFF	TGCAGCGTTTTTAGCGGGACAGCTCCCGGGGAGCTGTTTTTT
TRBV7-2	.	once	TRBJ1-5	CASSLDRVRPQHF	TGTGCCAGCAGCTTAGACAGGGTCCGGCCCCAGCATTTT
TRBV6-5	TRBD1	.	TRBJ1-2	CASRHDRDNGYTF	TGTGCCAGCAGACACGACAGGGATAATGGCTACACCTTC
TRBV5-1	.	.	TRBJ2-2	CASGRDYTGELFF	TGCGCCAGCGGGCGGGACTACACCGGGGAGCTGTTTTTT
TRBV4-1	.	.	TRBJ1-2	CASSQDPGQGYTF	TGCGCCAGCAGCCAAGATCCAGGGCAAGGCTACACCTTC
TRBV9	.	.	TRBJ2-1	CASSVAGQYNEQFF	TGTGCCAGCAGCGTAGCAGGACAGTACAATGAGCAGTTCTTC
TRBV6-4	.	once	TRBJ2-1	CASSPELRSYNEQFF	TGTGCCAGCAGCCCCGAACTGCGGTCATATAATGAGCAGTTCTTC
TRBV5-1	.	.	TRBJ2-3	CASSFSTDTQYF	TGCGCCAGCAGCTTCTCGACAGATACGCAGTATTTT
TRBV5-6	.	.	TRBJ1-5	CASSLGPDQPQHF	TGTGCCAGCAGCTTGGGCCCGGATCAGCCCCAGCATTTT
TRBV6-1	.	.	TRBJ2-7	CASSASVPSLSYEQYF	TGTGCCAGCAGTGCAAGCGTCCCGAGCCTAAGCTACGAGCAGTACTTC
TRBV5-6	.	.	TRBJ2-7	CASSLTGPSYEQYF	TGTGCCAGCAGCTTGACAGGACCCTCCTACGAGCAGTACTTC
TRBV20-1	.	.	TRBJ2-5	CSAQDQETQYF	TGCAGTGCACAGGACCAAGAGACCCAGTACTTC
TRBV5-5	.	.	TRBJ1-4	CASSLSLAFATNEKLFF	TGTGCCAGCAGCTTGAGTTTGGCATTTGCAACTAATGAAAAACTGTTTTTT
TRBV7-9	.	.	TRBJ2-5	CASSLNRETQYF	TGTGCCAGCAGCTTAAACAGGGAGACCCAGTACTTC
TRBV27	.	.	TRBJ2-5	CASSRRTDRQETQYF	TGTGCCAGCAGTCGCAGGACAGACCGACAAGAGACCCAGTACTTC
TRBV19	TRBD2	.	TRBJ2-3	CASSWGTSGRIDTQYF	TGTGCCAGTAGTTGGGGGACTAGCGGGAGGATAGATACGCAGTATTTT
TRBV7-9	TRBD1	.	TRBJ2-5	CASSSDRGRETQYF	TGTGCCAGCAGCTCGGACAGGGGCAGAGAGACCCAGTACTTC
TRBV9	TRBD1	.	TRBJ1-6	CASSAGDSNSPLHF	TGTGCCAGCAGCGCGGGGGACAGCAATTCACCCCTCCACTTT
TRBV5-8	TRBD1	few	TRBJ2-2	CASSAVRDSFFGELFF	TGTGCCAGCAGCGCAGTCCGGGACAGCTTTTTTGGGGAGCTGTTTTTT
TRBV9	TRBD2	.	TRBJ2-1	CASSEGLAAYNEQFF	TGTGCCAGCAGCGAGGGACTAGCGGCGTACAATGAGCAGTTCTTC